The source of this TCR beta chain is a study of blood T cell repertoires in COVID-19. The V segment lost 8 bases and the J segment 8 bases; nucleotides outside the gene matches: 9. This CDR3 spans 15 amino acids. The germline V gene has CDR1 KGHDR and CDR2 SFDVKD. Some clones are missing from TCRdb's copy, which holds only in-frame ones; the method was immunoSEQ multiplex PCR. The sample lists under 200,000 clones, 82% occurring once. The sequenced sample consisted of PBMCs or T cells enriched from blood (not recorded which). This chain uses TRBV24-1 with TRBJ1-6; TRBD1 agrees at 9 bases. This clonotype originated in a woman aged 55-70 years with acute COVID-19. The CDR3 nucleotides read TGTGCCACCATCATCCATAGGACAGGGGATTCACCCCTCCACTTT. Protein product: CATIIHRTGDSPLHF.